Below are 10 T cell receptor beta chains sequenced from a single sample in a study of blood T cell repertoires in COVID-19. Assay used: immunoSEQ multiplex PCR; TCRdb lists only in-frame clones, some missing. The table records 110,000 to 150,000 clones, around 80% of them present only once. Sequencing was done on a sample of PBMCs or T cells enriched from blood (not recorded which). These receptors were obtained from a woman aged 45-65 years who had recovered from COVID-19.

This clone was recorded a few times. The chain links TRBV29-1 to TRBJ1-1; D is unresolved. V was cut by 7 bases and J by 8 bases, with 17 bases left in between. CDR1 SQVTM and CDR2 ANQGSEA come from the germline V gene. This CDR3 has 12 residues. CDR3 residues: CSAKTFSREAFF. The CDR3 DNA reads TGCAGCGCCAAAACATTCTCTAGGGAAGCTTTCTTT.

A remark on this clone: This CDR3 is also generated by other DNA sequences in the sample. The J gene is TRBJ2-7, the V gene TRBV20-1; D is perhaps TRBD1 (5 bases). Per germline, CDR1 DFQATT and CDR2 SNEGSKA (reference sequence). Trimming removed 6 bases from V and 3 bases from J, with 9 bases in between. CDR3 length: 11 amino acids. As DNA, the CDR3 is TGCAGTGCCCAGGGTGACTACGAGCAGTACTTC. The encoded protein is CSAQGDYEQYF.

J is TRBJ2-3 and V is TRBV5-6; 11 nucleotides match TRBD2. This CDR3 has 15 amino acids. V was clipped by 7 bases and J by 4 bases; unmatched bases: 8. The germline V gene encodes CDR1 SGHDT and CDR2 YYEEEE. The CDR3 protein is CASCVPGLAADTQYF. The CDR3 DNA reads TGTGCCAGCTGCGTGCCGGGACTAGCGGCAGATACGCAGTATTTT.

The chain has TRBV2 and TRBJ2-7, with a possible D match to TRBD2 (6 bases). V shed 6 bases and J shed 7 bases, with 10 bases lying between them. Germline values: CDR1 SNHLY, CDR2 FYNNEI. CDR3 length: 11 residues. The CDR3 protein is CASSPRGEQYF. For the CDR3, the DNA is TGTGCCAGCAGCCCCCGGGGGGAGCAGTACTTC.

The V gene is TRBV28, the J gene TRBJ1-4; TRBD1 matches 9 bases. The J segment lost 0 bases and the V segment lost 3 bases, leaving 8 bases of the junction unmatched. The CDR3 consists of 18 residues. Germline V CDR1 and CDR2: MDHEN, SYDVKM. The CDR3 nucleotides are TGTGCCAGCAGTTTGTGGGGACAGGGCATAACAACTAATGAAAAACTGTTTTTT. Residues: CASSLWGQGITTNEKLFF.

Turning to this clone: Its ends do not fully match the called genes, so a read error is possible. The gene calls are TRBV12-3 or TRBV12-4 and TRBJ1-6; D uncertain. The CDR3 sequence is 12 residues long. The CDR3 spells CASSLDKSPLHF. The CDR3 DNA reads TGTGCCAGCAGTTTAGATAAATCACCCCTCCACTTT.

The chain is built from TRBV11-2 and TRBJ2-5; tentative D call: TRBD1 (7 bases). Trimming cost V 3 bases and J 2 bases, with 16 bases left between them. This CDR3 comprises 16 residues. Germline CDR1 is SGHAT and CDR2 is FQNNGV. The CDR3 coding sequence is TGTGCCAGCAGCTTCCTCAGGGGGACTCTTCAAGAGACCCAGTACTTC. Amino acid sequence: CASSFLRGTLQETQYF.

The chain combines TRBV5-1 with TRBJ1-3, with D possibly being TRBD1 (5 bases). V was pared by 4 bases and J by 6 bases, with 14 bases between. Germline lookup yields CDR1 SGHRS and CDR2 YFSETQ. This CDR3 is 14 amino acids long. This chain's CDR3 is CASSPGGGENTIYF. CDR3 bases: TGCGCCAGCAGCCCCGGGGGGGGAGAAAACACCATATATTTT.

V gene TRBV5-1 combines with J gene TRBJ1-4; a weak D match, TRBD1 (5 bases). Germline-derived CDR1 and CDR2 are SGHRS and YFSETQ. The CDR3 has 14 residues. V lost 4 bases and J 0 bases, leaving 7 bases between the germline ends. In DNA form, the CDR3 reads TGCGCCAGCAGCCCAGGGACAACTAATGAAAAACTGTTTTTT. Residues: CASSPGTTNEKLFF.

The chain has TRBV24-1 and TRBJ2-3; 10 bases align to TRBD2. This CDR3 has 15 amino acids. CDR1 and CDR2 (germline): KGHDR, SFDVKD. CDR3 coding DNA: TGTGGCAGAGGGTCGCTAAGCGGGGGGGCCGATACGCAGTATTTT. Translated: CGRGSLSGGADTQYF.